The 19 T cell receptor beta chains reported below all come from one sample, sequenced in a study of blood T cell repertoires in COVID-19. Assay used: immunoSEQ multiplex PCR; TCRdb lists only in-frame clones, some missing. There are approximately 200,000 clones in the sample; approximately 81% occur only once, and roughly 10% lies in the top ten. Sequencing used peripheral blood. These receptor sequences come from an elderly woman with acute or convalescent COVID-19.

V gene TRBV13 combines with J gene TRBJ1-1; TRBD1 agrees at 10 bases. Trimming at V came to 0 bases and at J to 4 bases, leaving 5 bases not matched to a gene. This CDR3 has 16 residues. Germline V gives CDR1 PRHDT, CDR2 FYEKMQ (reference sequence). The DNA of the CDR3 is TGTGCCAGCAGCTTAGGAGGACAGGGGGGCGGCACTGAAGCTTTCTTT. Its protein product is CASSLGGQGGGTEAFF.

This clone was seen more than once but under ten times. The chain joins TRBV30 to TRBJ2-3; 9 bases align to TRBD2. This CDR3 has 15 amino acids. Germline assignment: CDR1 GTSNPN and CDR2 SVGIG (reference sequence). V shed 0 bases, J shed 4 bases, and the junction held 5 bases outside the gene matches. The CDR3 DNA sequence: TGTGCCTGGAGTGTCCCGCGGGGGGGCCCAGATACGCAGTATTTT. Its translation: CAWSVPRGGPDTQYF.

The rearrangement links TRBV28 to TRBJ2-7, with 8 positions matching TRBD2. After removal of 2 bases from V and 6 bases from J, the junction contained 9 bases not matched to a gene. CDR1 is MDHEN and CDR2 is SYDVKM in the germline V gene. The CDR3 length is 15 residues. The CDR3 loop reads CASSLAGGETAEQYF. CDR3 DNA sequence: TGTGCCAGCAGTTTAGCGGGAGGCGAAACTGCCGAGCAGTACTTC.

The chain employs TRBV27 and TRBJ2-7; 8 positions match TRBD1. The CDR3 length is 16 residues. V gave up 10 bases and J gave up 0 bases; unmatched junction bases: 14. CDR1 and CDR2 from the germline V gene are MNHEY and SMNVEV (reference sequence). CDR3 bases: TGTGCCATTACGGGCAGGGGGCCCCTTGTCTCCTACGAGCAGTACTTC. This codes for CAITGRGPLVSYEQYF.

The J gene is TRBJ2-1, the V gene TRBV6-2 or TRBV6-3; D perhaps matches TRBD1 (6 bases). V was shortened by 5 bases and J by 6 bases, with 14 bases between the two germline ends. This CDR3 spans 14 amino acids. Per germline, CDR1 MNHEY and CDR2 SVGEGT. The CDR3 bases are TGTGCCAGCAGTAGAGGACAGCTAACCAATGAGCAGTTCTTC. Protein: CASSRGQLTNEQFF.

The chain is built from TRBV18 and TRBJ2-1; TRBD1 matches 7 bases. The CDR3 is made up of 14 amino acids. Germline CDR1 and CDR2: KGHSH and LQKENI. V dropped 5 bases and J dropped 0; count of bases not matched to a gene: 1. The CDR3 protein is CASSDRVSYNEQFF. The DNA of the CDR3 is TGTGCCAGCTCAGACAGGGTCTCCTACAATGAGCAGTTCTTC. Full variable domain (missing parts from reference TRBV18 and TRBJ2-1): NAGVMQNPRHLVRRRGQEARLRCSPMKGHSHVYWYRQLPEEGLKFMVYLQKENIIDESGMPKERFSAEFPKEGPSILRIQQVVRGDSAAYFCASSDRVSYNEQFFGPGTRLTVL.

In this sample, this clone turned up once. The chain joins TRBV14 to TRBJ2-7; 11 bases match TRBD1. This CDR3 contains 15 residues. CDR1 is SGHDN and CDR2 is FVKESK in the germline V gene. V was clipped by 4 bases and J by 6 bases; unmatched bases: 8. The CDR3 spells CASSRVGTGGSEQYF. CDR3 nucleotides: TGTGCCAGCAGCCGCGTGGGGACAGGGGGGAGCGAGCAGTACTTC.

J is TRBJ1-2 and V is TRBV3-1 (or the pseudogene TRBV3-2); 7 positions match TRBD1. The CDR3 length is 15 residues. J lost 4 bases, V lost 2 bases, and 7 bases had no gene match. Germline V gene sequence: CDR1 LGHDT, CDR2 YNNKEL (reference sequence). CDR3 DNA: TGTGCCAGCAGCCAAAATGCCAGACAGGGCTATGGCTACACCTTC. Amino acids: CASSQNARQGYGYTF.

CDR3 coding DNA: TGCGCCAGCAGCCCCTTAGCGGGGGGGCCGGGGCAAGAGACCCAGTACTTC. This encodes CASSPLAGGPGQETQYF. The chain joins TRBV5-1 to TRBJ2-5; 11 nucleotides line up with TRBD2. From germline, CDR1 is SGHRS and CDR2 YFSETQ. The CDR3 loop spans 17 amino acids. J gave up 2 bases and V 4 bases, and 10 bases lay outside the gene matches.

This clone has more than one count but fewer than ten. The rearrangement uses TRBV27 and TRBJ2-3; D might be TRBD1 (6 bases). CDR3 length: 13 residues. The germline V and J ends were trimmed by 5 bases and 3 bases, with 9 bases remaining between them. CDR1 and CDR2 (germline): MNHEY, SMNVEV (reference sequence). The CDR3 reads CASSTGLTDTQYF. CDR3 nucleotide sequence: TGTGCCAGCAGTACAGGGTTGACAGATACGCAGTATTTT.

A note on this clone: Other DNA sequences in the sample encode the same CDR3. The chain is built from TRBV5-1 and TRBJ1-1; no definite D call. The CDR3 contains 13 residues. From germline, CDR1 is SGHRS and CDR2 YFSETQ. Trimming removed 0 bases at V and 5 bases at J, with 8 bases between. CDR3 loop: CASSLAGDTEAFF. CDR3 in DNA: TGCGCCAGCAGCTTGGCCGGGGATACTGAAGCTTTCTTT.

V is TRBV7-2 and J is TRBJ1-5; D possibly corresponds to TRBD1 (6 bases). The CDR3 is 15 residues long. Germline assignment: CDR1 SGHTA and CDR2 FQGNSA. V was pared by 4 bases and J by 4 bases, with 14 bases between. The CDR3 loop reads CASSSTGQSNQPQHF. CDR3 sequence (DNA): TGTGCCAGCAGCTCGACGGGACAAAGTAATCAGCCCCAGCATTTT.

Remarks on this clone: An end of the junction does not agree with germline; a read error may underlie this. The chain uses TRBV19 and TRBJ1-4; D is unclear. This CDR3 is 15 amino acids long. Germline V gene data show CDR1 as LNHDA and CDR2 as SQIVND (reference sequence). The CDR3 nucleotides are TGTGCCAGTAGTATAGGGCGGATTGCTAACGAAAAACTGTTTTTT. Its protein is CASSIGRIANEKLFF.

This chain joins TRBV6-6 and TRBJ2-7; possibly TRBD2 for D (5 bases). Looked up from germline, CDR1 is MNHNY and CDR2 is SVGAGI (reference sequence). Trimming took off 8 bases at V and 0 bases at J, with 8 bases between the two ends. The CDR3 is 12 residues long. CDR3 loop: CASRTGSYEQYF. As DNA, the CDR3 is TGTGCCAGCCGGACTGGCTCCTACGAGCAGTACTTC.

In DNA form, the CDR3 reads TGTGCCAGTAGTATTGATGGGAACCCGACAGGGGGCTCCTATGGCTACACCTTC. It specifies CASSIDGNPTGGSYGYTF. V and J are TRBV19 and TRBJ1-2; TRBD1 matches at 10 bases. V trimming: 3 bases; J trimming: 4 bases; junction bases outside the gene matches: 14. Germline lookup yields CDR1 LNHDA and CDR2 SQIVND (reference sequence). The CDR3 runs to 18 residues.

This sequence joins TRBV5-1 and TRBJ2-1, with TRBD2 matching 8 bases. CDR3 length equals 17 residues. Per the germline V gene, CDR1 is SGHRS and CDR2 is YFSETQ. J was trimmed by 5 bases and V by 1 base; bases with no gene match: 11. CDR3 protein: CASSLTLGLGLNNEQFF. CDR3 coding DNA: TGCGCCAGCAGCTTGACATTGGGACTAGGACTTAACAATGAGCAGTTCTTC.

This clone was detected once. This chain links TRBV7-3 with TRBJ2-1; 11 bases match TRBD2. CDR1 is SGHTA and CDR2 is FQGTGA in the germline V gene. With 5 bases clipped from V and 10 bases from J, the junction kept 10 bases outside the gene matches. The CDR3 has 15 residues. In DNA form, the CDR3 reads TGTGCCAGCAGCAAAGATAGCGGGAGGGCTCGGGAGCAGTTCTTC. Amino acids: CASSKDSGRAREQFF.

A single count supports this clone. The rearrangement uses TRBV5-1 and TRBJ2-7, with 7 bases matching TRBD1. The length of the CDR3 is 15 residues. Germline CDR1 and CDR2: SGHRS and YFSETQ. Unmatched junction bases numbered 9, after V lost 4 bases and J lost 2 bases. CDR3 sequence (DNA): TGCGCCAGCAGCAGAATCGACAGGGAACCCTACGAGCAGTACTTC. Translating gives CASSRIDREPYEQYF.

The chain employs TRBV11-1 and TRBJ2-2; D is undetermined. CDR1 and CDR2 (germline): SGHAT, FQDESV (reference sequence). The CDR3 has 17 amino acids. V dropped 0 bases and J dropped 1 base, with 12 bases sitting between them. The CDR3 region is CASSLASTTLNTGELFF. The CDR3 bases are TGTGCCAGCAGCTTAGCTAGCACCACCTTGAACACCGGGGAGCTGTTTTTT.